This TCR beta chain stems from a study of OX40 agonist ivuxolimab in advanced cancers. The germline V and J ends were trimmed by 2 bases and 5 bases, with 13 bases remaining between them. This CDR3 region has 15 residues. From germline, CDR1 is MDHEN and CDR2 SYDVKM. Using immunoSEQ multiplex PCR, the repertoire was profiled, and TCRdb retains in-frame clones only, with some absent. In the table there are some 150,000 clones, around nine tenths of which are singletons. This sequence was found in an adult with an advanced solid tumor such as melanoma, head and neck, liver or kidney cancer. The starting material was CD4+ or CD8+ T cells sorted from blood, obtained in a trial of the OX40 agonist ivuxolimab. The chain couples TRBV28 to TRBJ1-5, with a tentative D call TRBD1 (6 bases). CDR3 in amino acids: CASSLPLQGHQPQHF. The CDR3 DNA reads TGTGCCAGCAGTTTACCCTTACAGGGTCATCAGCCCCAGCATTTT.